Listed below are T cell receptor beta chains from one sample, sequenced in a study of T cells in Graves' hyperthyroidism and ophthalmopathy. One entry per CDR3 protein results from TCRdb running MiXCR on the multiplex PCR reads. This table has about 540,000 distinct CDR3 sequences, 35% to 55% appearing once. Sequencing was performed on peripheral blood or thyroid tissue (not recorded which). These receptors all come from a woman younger than 35 with Graves' hyperthyroidism. The conserved cysteine and the conserved F or W are not part of the CDR3 here. Fields, in order: V gene, J gene, CDR3 protein.

TRBV15	TRBJ2-5	ATSSPRGGEGQETQY
TRBV29-1	TRBJ1-1	SAMGQRVTEAF
TRBV7-8	TRBJ1-2	ASSSEGQLFSYGYT
TRBV9	TRBJ1-4	ASSQGGDRIDEKLF
TRBV5-1	TRBJ2-2	ASSPLGGDTGELF
TRBV5-1	TRBJ2-7	ASSTGLAGSSYEQY
TRBV29-1	TRBJ1-1	SVPESWTRGSNTEAF
TRBV15	TRBJ1-3	ATSRDLGYGYTIY
TRBV2	TRBJ2-1	ASSIGGSSYNEQF
TRBV29-1	TRBJ2-6	SVVLAGGLGANVLT
TRBV19	TRBJ1-1	ASDFPRDTEAF
TRBV6-5	TRBJ1-5	AGSFRGSNQPQH
TRBV5-1	TRBJ1-1	ASSLSMPAMNTEAF
TRBV2	TRBJ2-1	ASSEERGRVFNEQF
TRBV7-9	TRBJ2-7	ASSLDVVDEQY
TRBV5-5	TRBJ2-2	ASSLGGVLTGELF
TRBV6-6	TRBJ1-5	ASSLFRDRVSSNQPQH
TRBV2	TRBJ2-2	AIVHRGRPGELF
TRBV10-3	TRBJ2-1	AISGRLAGGINEQF
TRBV7-3	.	ASSPGRRRGHNEQF
TRBV7-9	TRBJ2-5	ASSLGLVEETQY
TRBV7-2	TRBJ1-2	ASSSNRGIRYGYT
TRBV24-1	TRBJ2-6	ATSGGVGQSFPGANVLT
TRBV24-1	TRBJ2-6	ATRDQTGANVLT
TRBV6-1	TRBJ1-1	ASQEGQGNEAF
TRBV7-9	TRBJ2-7	ASSQSWAGPVPYEQY
TRBV7-6	TRBJ2-6	ASSKETGGSGANVLT